This T cell receptor beta chain originates from a study of cytomegalovirus exposure and HLA in healthy donors (dated by TCRdb to 2016 to 2017). For context, the study as a whole: An earlier analysis of about 560 of the donors reported 250 to 300 Gb of sequence data and approximately 120 million unique TCR beta sequences obtained from about 170 million T cells. High-throughput TCR immunosequencing, statistical association of individual TCRs with disease status, and machine learning were combined to predict cytomegalovirus infection status. An early release that covered fewer than 750 HLA-typed donors contained about 300 gigabases of sequencing data and roughly 84 million unique TCR sequences. All discovery cohort repertoires had been generated on a single sequencing platform. Roughly 5 DR-DQ haplotypes were handled as single units for association and clustering, since linkage in the cohort was strong. Besides the first cohort of 500 to 700 subjects, a separate validation cohort made up of some 110 different subjects was used. The aim of the study was to test whether cataloging public T cell receptors could identify signatures of past pathogen exposure. The genetic ancestry cluster associated with self-reported Caucasian donors included 65% to 90% of the approximately 400 genotyped donors. In a later genetic analysis, genome-wide SNP genotypes for about three fifths of the 666 donors were used, and that subset was treated as a discovery cohort. Rather than using new phenotypic data, the later analysis identified candidate immune exposures from TCR beta sequences and from how often those sequences occurred across donors. To decide whether each TCR beta V gene segment behaved as functional or pseudogenic, an earlier analysis of some 580 of the donors relied on high-throughput TCR beta sequencing. A later analysis re-analyzed previously published TCR beta repertoires from roughly 600 donors and added high-resolution HLA genotyping to study TCR occurrence patterns. Both class I and class II loci were covered by HLA typing, at four-digit resolution. The T cell repertoires of under 750 subjects were profiled by immunosequencing and related to cytomegalovirus serostatus. Among under 450 genotyped donors of the cohort, an average of roughly 240,000 unique TCR beta nucleotide sequences were sequenced per donor, roughly 20% of them non-productive. The number of typed donors differed by locus: about 620-640 for A, B, C, DRB1 and DQB1; some 500 for DQA1; 606 for DPA1; and around 450 for DPB1. Donor age, sex, ethnicity and CMV serostatus were compiled alongside the repertoire data. Beyond this particular receptor, the publication reports: The authors suggested that the approach could potentially be extended to other disease states and immunological phenotypes. In a later analysis, HLA-associated TCR beta chains showed more clonal expansion and lower generation probabilities than non-associated chains that were equally common. The classifier was reported to diagnose cytomegalovirus status with high specificity and sensitivity in both the original and validation cohorts. Compared with the 666-donor mean, donors in an Asian-associated ancestry cluster had fewer N-insertions in productive TCRs, according to a later genetic analysis. Because HLA typing was missing for some donors at each locus, association tests included only the typed subset. The study listed 164 TCR beta chains as associated with cytomegalovirus. Broadly in line with IMGT annotations, most TCR beta V segments showed up in productive rearrangements about 90% or about 30% of the time in an earlier analysis of around 550 of the donors. A later genetic analysis associated a missense DCLRE1C variant with V-gene and J-gene trimming of TCR beta chains, and an independent cohort replicated the association. CMV serostatus was the only immune exposure information available for the cohort. The cohort was sequenced for TCR beta chains only, and without alpha or paired-chain data the features that could be detected were limited. The sequencing pipeline was judged likely to have produced a cluster of highly shared sequence variants as a technical artifact. In a later analysis, 16,951 TCR beta sequences were associated with specific HLA alleles at a false discovery rate of 0.05. Across donors, most TCR sequences were observed very rarely, whereas some public TCRs were present in many individuals. When HLA alleles, especially DR and DQ, strongly co-occurred, attributing TCR associations to individual alleles was difficult. The presence/absence analyses assumed that sequencing depth was roughly uniform across donors, and that assumption may not be true. Some IMGT-functional V segments, including TRBV6-2 and TRBV6-3, could not be distinguished by the 87-base-pair reads and were therefore excluded. Because counts were too low, about 15 rarely observed V segments, including chromosome 9 orphons, were left out of the earlier analysis of approximately 580 of the donors. Three of the identified cytomegalovirus-associated TCR beta chains were confirmed in vitro to be specific for cytomegalovirus antigens. In a later analysis, most CMV-associated TCR beta chains were found to appear HLA-restricted, with HLA associations seemingly driven largely by CMV exposure. A further reported finding was that TCR beta sequences accurately predicted the HLA-A and HLA-B alleles for most subjects in the first cohort. In a later analysis, several top co-occurrence clusters were reported to appear linked to parvovirus B19, influenza, CMV and Epstein-Barr virus. In a later analysis, the rate of TCR association differed among HLA loci, with DRB1 alleles having the most associated TCRs and HLA-C alleles having the fewest. Correlated functional status among segregating V segments might reflect linkage disequilibrium, but an unknown experimental factor could not be ruled out.

The CDR3 runs 15 residues from the cysteine to the phenylalanine. CDR3 DNA only is kept here, 45 bases in frame from base 1. CDR1 and CDR2 were assigned from the germline V gene as SGHDT and YYEEEE. Trimming removed 3 bases from V and 4 bases from J; the gene matches leave 5 bases unexplained. Concerning this clone: The antigen this receptor binds is unknown. No base quality values were provided; no much bigger clone lies one nucleotide off.

The cohort comprised fewer than 750 healthy bone marrow donors. Cohort members were all nominally healthy when sampled, although unrecorded immune exposures were likely present. The donor was CMV seronegative and belonged to the group of 352 seronegative cohort members. A peripheral blood sample was provided by each donor, and peripheral blood mononuclear cells were used for TCR beta sequencing. Genomic DNA extraction from the blood cell samples was performed with the Qiagen DNeasy Blood Extraction Kit. Library creation used the immunoSEQ multiplex PCR assay. For the multiplex PCR, a mixture combining 60 forward primers for TCR Vbeta segments and 13 reverse primers for TCR Jbeta segments was used. Amplification of the CDR3 region of rearranged TCR beta genes was performed with a multiplex PCR assay on genomic DNA. The amplified TCR beta libraries were sequenced on the Illumina HiSeq System as 87-base-pair reads. On the authors' methods: A later analysis counted tens of millions of unique TCR beta chains across the 690 or so repertoires, and around 12 million of these chains were shared by at least two donors. Raw reads were error-corrected and collapsed into unique sequences with a nearest-neighbor algorithm that merged closely related sequences to remove PCR and sequencing errors. Alignment of CDR3 sequences to IMGT reference sequences was used to assign V, D and J gene segments. Each retained sequence needed at least a six-nucleotide match to both a V gene segment and a J gene segment. A rearrangement was called productive if the CDR3 had no stop codons and remained in frame with V and J, and every other rearrangement was called non-productive. Following IMGT convention, CDR3 was defined as the stretch from the second conserved V-encoded cysteine to the conserved J-encoded phenylalanine. The earlier analysis of 550 to 650 of the donors excluded any sequence lacking an unambiguous match to a single V gene segment. An earlier analysis of 587 of the donors classified V segments as functional when productive rearrangements were above 56.7% and as segregating when the standard deviation between donors was above 5%. To diagnose cytomegalovirus status from the catalog of TCR beta chain sequences, a statistical classification framework was built. In a later analysis, V and J genes were assigned by comparing TCR nucleotide sequences against IMGT/GENE-DB human TR gene sequences. A later analysis assigned CDR3 sequences and most-parsimonious VDJ recombination scenarios with the TCRdist pipeline. In a later analysis, every TCR beta chain was defined by the combination of its CDR3 amino acid sequence and its V-gene family, and reads without a unique V-gene family were dropped. In a later analysis, approximately 640 highly shared, low-generation-probability nucleotide sequences were removed to address suspected cross-contamination and a sequencing artifact. In a later analysis, a clonal expansion index was calculated for each public chain from normalized within-repertoire ranks of inferred template counts. In a later analysis, generation probabilities were computed using a VDJ recombination model fitted to out-of-frame rearrangements, and the results were checked against IGoR. Hypergeometric tests were used in a later analysis to score TCR-TCR, TCR-HLA and TCR-CMV co-occurrence, with a repertoire-size bias correction applied to the TCR pairs. False discovery rates were estimated in a later analysis by permuting HLA or CMV assignments 20 times. In a later analysis, co-occurring TCRs were grouped with DBSCAN, and TCRdist sequence similarity was added when clustering was performed within HLA-allele-positive subsets. Co-occurrence clustering excluded repertoires with fewer than 30,000 or more than 120,000 public chains, plus five with anomalous nucleotide sharing. Not all clones reach the TCRdb copy of this immuneACCESS table, which keeps in-frame sequences only. Checked studies attribute under half of the gap to unresolved V genes and leave the rest unexplained. V and J calls and clone size are those listed in that table; D and trimming were worked out from the DNA. This sample gives roughly 130,000 clones in total; more than 75% of them show up just once. 1.5% to 2% of the sample is in the top ten clones.

The chain uses TRBV5-6 and TRBJ2-7; TRBD1 lines up with 12 middle nucleotides. This clonotype was obtained from a man aged 40-55 years in good health and CMV-seronegative. Source material: PBMCs. The CDR3 region: CASSYRDRGPYEQYF. Read as DNA, the sequence is TGTGCCAGCAGCTACCGGGACAGGGGGCCGTACGAGCAGTACTTC.